A selection of T cell receptor beta chains follows, all from one sample in a study of blood T cell repertoires in COVID-19. The method was immunoSEQ multiplex PCR; TCRdb's version includes in-frame clones alone and lacks a portion of them. The data show around 130,000 clones, approximately 83% seen once. Sample: peripheral blood. The receptors were gathered from a woman in her 50s who had recovered from COVID-19. CDR3s include the opening cysteine and the closing phenylalanine or tryptophan. A D gene is named only where the DNA matches it firmly. Expanded clones are given a class, and other clones once, few, many or no size at all.

d_call: TRBD1
v_call: TRBV30
j_call: TRBJ1-1
clone_size: -
cdr3_nt: TGTGCCTGGAGTGGGGGGACAGGGGGCACTGAAGCTTTCTTT
cdr3_aa: CAWSGGTGGTEAFF

d_call: TRBD2
v_call: TRBV12-5
j_call: TRBJ2-1
clone_size: -
cdr3_nt: TGTGCTAGTGGGAAAAGCGGGAGTTCCCGGCAGTTCTTC
cdr3_aa: CASGKSGSSRQFF

d_call: TRBD2
v_call: TRBV2
j_call: TRBJ2-5
clone_size: once
cdr3_nt: TGTGCCAGCACGGGACTAGCGGGAGAGGCTGGAGAGACCCAGTACTTC
cdr3_aa: CASTGLAGEAGETQYF

d_call: -
v_call: TRBV3-1/TRBV3-2
j_call: TRBJ2-1
clone_size: -
cdr3_nt: TGTGCCAGCAGCCAAGCGGTTGTGCGGGGAAGCCCTATAGGGTACAATGAGCAGTTCTTC
cdr3_aa: CASSQAVVRGSPIGYNEQFF

d_call: TRBD1
v_call: TRBV25-1
j_call: TRBJ2-3
clone_size: -
cdr3_nt: TGTGCCAGCAGTGGACAGGGGGCGCGAGATACGCAGTATTTT
cdr3_aa: CASSGQGARDTQYF

d_call: -
v_call: TRBV7-8
j_call: TRBJ1-2
clone_size: once
cdr3_nt: TGTGCCAGCAGCTTACCCAGGGTAGGCTATGGCTACACCTTC
cdr3_aa: CASSLPRVGYGYTF

d_call: -
v_call: TRBV15
j_call: TRBJ2-7
clone_size: -
cdr3_nt: TGTGCCACCTCCCGGGACTTCGGTTCACGCTACGAGCAGTACTTC
cdr3_aa: CATSRDFGSRYEQYF

d_call: -
v_call: TRBV21-1
j_call: TRBJ2-2
clone_size: -
cdr3_nt: TGTGCCAGCAGCAAGCCCAGACTAGCGGGAGCCACCGGGGAGCTGTTTTTT
cdr3_aa: CASSKPRLAGATGELFF

d_call: -
v_call: TRBV11-2
j_call: TRBJ1-2
clone_size: -
cdr3_nt: TGTGCCAGCAGCTCCCTGAGGATCGGCTCTGGCTACACCTTC
cdr3_aa: CASSSLRIGSGYTF

d_call: TRBD1
v_call: TRBV5-4
j_call: TRBJ1-1
clone_size: -
cdr3_nt: TGTGCCAGCAGCTTCGGACAGGGTGGCACTGAAGCTTTCTTT
cdr3_aa: CASSFGQGGTEAFF

d_call: TRBD1
v_call: TRBV5-1
j_call: TRBJ1-2
clone_size: -
cdr3_nt: TGCGCCAGCAGCCCGGACAGGGGATATGGCTACACCTTC
cdr3_aa: CASSPDRGYGYTF

d_call: TRBD1
v_call: TRBV18
j_call: TRBJ1-5
clone_size: -
cdr3_nt: TGTGCCAGCCGCGCGGGGACAGGGAGGCATCAGCCCCAGCATTTT
cdr3_aa: CASRAGTGRHQPQHF

d_call: TRBD1
v_call: TRBV3-1/TRBV3-2
j_call: TRBJ1-1
clone_size: -
cdr3_nt: TGTGCCAGCAGCCAATCCTTTGGGGTAGGGGGCCGCGCTTTCTTT
cdr3_aa: CASSQSFGVGGRAFF

d_call: TRBD2
v_call: TRBV11-3
j_call: TRBJ2-1
clone_size: -
cdr3_nt: TGTGCCAGCAGCTTCGGACTAGCGGGAGTTTCAGACGAGCAGTTCTTC
cdr3_aa: CASSFGLAGVSDEQFF

d_call: TRBD2
v_call: TRBV9
j_call: TRBJ2-5
clone_size: -
cdr3_nt: TGTGCCAGCAGCACCCGGGAGGCGGGAGTCCAGACCCAGTACTTC
cdr3_aa: CASSTREAGVQTQYF

d_call: -
v_call: TRBV3-1/TRBV3-2
j_call: TRBJ1-5
clone_size: -
cdr3_nt: TGTGCCAGCAGTTCCGGACATGGCAATCAGCCCCAGCATTTT
cdr3_aa: CASSSGHGNQPQHF

d_call: TRBD1
v_call: TRBV5-1
j_call: TRBJ1-6
clone_size: -
cdr3_nt: TGCGCCAGCCATCGGTCCCCTACCGGGACAGGGGATTCACCCCTCCACTTT
cdr3_aa: CASHRSPTGTGDSPLHF

d_call: TRBD1
v_call: TRBV18
j_call: TRBJ1-2
clone_size: few
cdr3_nt: TGTGCCAGCGTGGGACAGACTAACTATGGCTACACCTTC
cdr3_aa: CASVGQTNYGYTF

d_call: -
v_call: TRBV7-2
j_call: TRBJ2-4
clone_size: -
cdr3_nt: TGTGCCAGCAGCTTATTCCGGGCGGGAAACATTCAGTACTTC
cdr3_aa: CASSLFRAGNIQYF

d_call: TRBD1
v_call: TRBV5-4
j_call: TRBJ2-2
clone_size: -
cdr3_nt: TGTGCCAGCAGCTTGGGGGACAGACTCCACACCGGGGAGCTGTTTTTT
cdr3_aa: CASSLGDRLHTGELFF

d_call: TRBD2
v_call: TRBV19
j_call: TRBJ2-3
clone_size: -
cdr3_nt: TGTGCCAGTAGTATAAGCGGGACTAGCACAGATACGCAGTATTTT
cdr3_aa: CASSISGTSTDTQYF

d_call: -
v_call: TRBV5-6
j_call: TRBJ2-7
clone_size: -
cdr3_nt: TGTGCCAGCATGGGGGGAGCACCGTACGAGCAGTACTTC
cdr3_aa: CASMGGAPYEQYF

d_call: -
v_call: TRBV29-1
j_call: TRBJ2-3
clone_size: -
cdr3_nt: TGCAGCGTTGTGGCGGCGGAAACAGATACGCAGTATTTT
cdr3_aa: CSVVAAETDTQYF

d_call: -
v_call: TRBV6-5
j_call: TRBJ2-3
clone_size: -
cdr3_nt: TGTGCCAGCAGTACCAGGGGGGTTGGAGATACGCAGTATTTT
cdr3_aa: CASSTRGVGDTQYF

d_call: -
v_call: TRBV7-2
j_call: TRBJ1-4
clone_size: -
cdr3_nt: TGTGCCAGCAGCTCTAACGGACTGACTAATGAAAAACTGTTTTTT
cdr3_aa: CASSSNGLTNEKLFF

d_call: -
v_call: TRBV30
j_call: TRBJ1-4
clone_size: -
cdr3_nt: TGTGCCTGGAGTGGGGGACATGGATTAGCCCCGAGGGAACTGTTTTTT
cdr3_aa: CAWSGGHGLAPRELFF

d_call: TRBD1
v_call: TRBV19
j_call: TRBJ1-2
clone_size: once
cdr3_nt: TGTGCCAGTAGTAACCCGGACAGGGTTCGTGGCTACACCTTC
cdr3_aa: CASSNPDRVRGYTF

d_call: -
v_call: TRBV4-2
j_call: TRBJ1-2
clone_size: -
cdr3_nt: TGTGCCAGCAGCCAAACTCGTTATGGCTACACCTTC
cdr3_aa: CASSQTRYGYTF

d_call: TRBD2
v_call: TRBV6-5
j_call: TRBJ2-7
clone_size: -
cdr3_nt: TGTGCCAGCAGTTCACTAGCGAACTACGAGCAGTACTTC
cdr3_aa: CASSSLANYEQYF

d_call: TRBD1
v_call: TRBV7-8
j_call: TRBJ1-1
clone_size: -
cdr3_nt: TGTGCCAGCAGGTACATAACAGGGGGAAAGCTAAACACTGAAGCTTTCTTT
cdr3_aa: CASRYITGGKLNTEAFF

d_call: -
v_call: TRBV5-1
j_call: TRBJ2-3
clone_size: -
cdr3_nt: TGCGCCAGCAGCTTGGACAGGACAGATACGCAGTATTTT
cdr3_aa: CASSLDRTDTQYF

d_call: TRBD2
v_call: TRBV6-6
j_call: TRBJ2-5
clone_size: -
cdr3_nt: TGTGCCAGCAGTCCGAATCGGGGAGGGGTTTTGGTTAAGACCCAGTACTTC
cdr3_aa: CASSPNRGGVLVKTQYF

d_call: -
v_call: TRBV11-2
j_call: TRBJ1-3
clone_size: -
cdr3_nt: TGTGCCAGCAGCAAGAAGAGCTCTGGAAACACCATATATTTT
cdr3_aa: CASSKKSSGNTIYF

d_call: -
v_call: TRBV6-6
j_call: TRBJ1-2
clone_size: -
cdr3_nt: TGTGCCAGCAGTTACTCCGGACTATATGGCTACACCTTC
cdr3_aa: CASSYSGLYGYTF

d_call: TRBD1
v_call: TRBV6-2/TRBV6-3
j_call: TRBJ1-5
clone_size: -
cdr3_nt: TGTGCCAGCAGTTACGTAACAGGGGGAGGAAATCAGCCCCAGCATTTT
cdr3_aa: CASSYVTGGGNQPQHF

d_call: TRBD2
v_call: TRBV19
j_call: TRBJ2-1
clone_size: -
cdr3_nt: TGTGCCAGTAGTTCCGGGAGGGGCGGGAGGCCGGGGAATGAGCAGTTCTTC
cdr3_aa: CASSSGRGGRPGNEQFF

d_call: -
v_call: TRBV30
j_call: TRBJ2-7
clone_size: -
cdr3_nt: TGTGCCTGGAGTCGAAAGACCGTCGGGGAGCAGTACTTC
cdr3_aa: CAWSRKTVGEQYF

d_call: TRBD2
v_call: TRBV4-1
j_call: TRBJ2-1
clone_size: -
cdr3_nt: TGCGCCAGCAGGAGAGGGGCCGGGAGGGCAAACAATGAGCAGTTCTTC
cdr3_aa: CASRRGAGRANNEQFF

d_call: TRBD1
v_call: TRBV6-4
j_call: TRBJ1-1
clone_size: -
cdr3_nt: TGTGCCAGCAGACCTCGACAGGGTGGAGCTGAAGCTTTCTTT
cdr3_aa: CASRPRQGGAEAFF

d_call: -
v_call: TRBV6-2/TRBV6-3
j_call: TRBJ2-1
clone_size: -
cdr3_nt: TGTGCCAGCAGTCTTACCTTCGTCGGGATAGAGAGCTCCTACAATGAGCAGTTCTTC
cdr3_aa: CASSLTFVGIESSYNEQFF

d_call: -
v_call: TRBV5-4
j_call: TRBJ2-4
clone_size: -
cdr3_nt: TGTGCCAGCAGCTACGGGGGTGGCAAAAACATTCAGTACTTC
cdr3_aa: CASSYGGGKNIQYF

d_call: -
v_call: TRBV15
j_call: TRBJ2-2
clone_size: -
cdr3_nt: TGTGCCACCAGCAGCAGGGGGGTTACCGGGGAGCTGTTTTTT
cdr3_aa: CATSSRGVTGELFF

d_call: TRBD1
v_call: TRBV2
j_call: TRBJ1-4
clone_size: once
cdr3_nt: TGTGCCACCAGCAGACAGGGGCGTAATGAAAAACTGTTTTTT
cdr3_aa: CATSRQGRNEKLFF

d_call: -
v_call: TRBV27
j_call: TRBJ1-6
clone_size: few
cdr3_nt: TGTGCCAGCAGCGGACAGTACAATTCACCCCTCCACTTT
cdr3_aa: CASSGQYNSPLHF

d_call: TRBD2
v_call: TRBV6-2/TRBV6-3
j_call: TRBJ2-2
clone_size: once
cdr3_nt: TGTGCCAGCAGTAACCTGACTAGCGGGACTCCGAACACCGGGGAGCTGTTTTTT
cdr3_aa: CASSNLTSGTPNTGELFF

d_call: -
v_call: TRBV6-5
j_call: TRBJ2-7
clone_size: -
cdr3_nt: TGTGCCAGCAGTTACCAACCTAGCGTTAGCTACGAGCAGTACTTC
cdr3_aa: CASSYQPSVSYEQYF

d_call: TRBD1
v_call: TRBV9
j_call: TRBJ1-6
clone_size: -
cdr3_nt: TGTGCCAGCAGCCTTAGGACAGGGGGCGATTCACCCCTCCACTTT
cdr3_aa: CASSLRTGGDSPLHF

d_call: TRBD1
v_call: TRBV7-3
j_call: TRBJ2-3
clone_size: -
cdr3_nt: TGTGCCAGCAGCTTATCGGGGGCGGGGACAGGGGAAATGGATACGCAGTATTTT
cdr3_aa: CASSLSGAGTGEMDTQYF

d_call: TRBD2
v_call: TRBV4-1
j_call: TRBJ2-1
clone_size: -
cdr3_nt: TGCGCCAGCAGCCAAGATTTGTGGGAGGGCCGACGACAGTTCTTC
cdr3_aa: CASSQDLWEGRRQFF

d_call: TRBD1
v_call: TRBV5-5
j_call: TRBJ2-5
clone_size: -
cdr3_nt: TGTGCCAGCAGCTTGAGGGAGGCGCCCGGGACAGGGGAGGAGACCCAGTACTTC
cdr3_aa: CASSLREAPGTGEETQYF

d_call: -
v_call: TRBV25-1
j_call: TRBJ2-5
clone_size: -
cdr3_nt: TGTGCCAGCAGTACTCGGACAGTCCAAGAGACCCAGTACTTC
cdr3_aa: CASSTRTVQETQYF

d_call: -
v_call: TRBV4-1
j_call: TRBJ1-2
clone_size: -
cdr3_nt: TGCGCCAGCAGACTGGACCGGCAGGGTAGCTATGGCTACACCTTC
cdr3_aa: CASRLDRQGSYGYTF